These T cell receptor beta chains were read from a single sample in a study of cytomegalovirus exposure and HLA in healthy donors. The method was immunoSEQ multiplex PCR; TCRdb's version includes in-frame clones alone and lacks a portion of them. Among approximately 170,000 clones listed, 77% were seen once. The material sequenced was PBMCs. These receptor sequences come from a male donor in good health and CMV-seropositive. CDR3s include the opening cysteine and the closing phenylalanine or tryptophan. A D gene is named only where the DNA matches it firmly. Part of the rows lack a size; the others show once, few, many or a class for expanded clones.

D: TRBD2
V: TRBV5-4
J: TRBJ2-3
size: .
DNA: TGTGCCAGCGGCAGCGGGACTAGGGGTACGCAGTATTTT
CDR3: CASGSGTRGTQYF

D: TRBD1
V: TRBV11-2
J: TRBJ1-1
size: .
DNA: TGTGCCAGCAGCCAGGCCGGGGACAGGGGAGCTTTCTTT
CDR3: CASSQAGDRGAFF

D: .
V: TRBV7-2
J: TRBJ2-7
size: .
DNA: TGTGCCAGCAGCGTAAGGGGTGGGGTTAGCTCCTACGAGCAGTACTTC
CDR3: CASSVRGGVSSYEQYF

D: TRBD1
V: TRBV10-3
J: TRBJ2-3
size: .
DNA: TGTGCCATCAGTGTTCGGGGACAGGAAATTGTGGGTACGCAGTATTTT
CDR3: CAISVRGQEIVGTQYF

D: TRBD1
V: TRBV19
J: TRBJ2-5
size: few
DNA: TGTGCCAGTAGTAAGCCGGGACAGGGTCGTTTGGAGACCCAGTACTTC
CDR3: CASSKPGQGRLETQYF

D: .
V: TRBV30
J: TRBJ2-2
size: .
DNA: TGTGCCTGGAGTAGACTAAACTCCAGGGAGCTGTTTTTT
CDR3: CAWSRLNSRELFF

D: TRBD1
V: TRBV19
J: TRBJ2-7
size: .
DNA: TGTGCCAGCGGACCGGGGACAGGGACCTACGAGCAGTACTTC
CDR3: CASGPGTGTYEQYF

D: TRBD1
V: TRBV6-6
J: TRBJ2-7
size: .
DNA: TGTGCCAGCAGGACGGACAGGGGCGACGAGCAGTACTTC
CDR3: CASRTDRGDEQYF

D: .
V: TRBV25-1
J: TRBJ1-1
size: .
DNA: TGTGCCAGCAGTAAATCACCACAGGGGAACACTGAAGCTTTCTTT
CDR3: CASSKSPQGNTEAFF

D: .
V: TRBV7-9
J: TRBJ1-1
size: .
DNA: TGTGCCAGCAGCTCCGGCAGGGATGACACTGAAGCTTTCTTT
CDR3: CASSSGRDDTEAFF

D: .
V: TRBV5-5
J: TRBJ1-6
size: .
DNA: TGTGCCAGCAGCTTGGATTTAAGAGTCCGAAATTCACCCCTCCACTTT
CDR3: CASSLDLRVRNSPLHF

D: .
V: TRBV6-5
J: TRBJ1-5
size: .
DNA: TGTGCCAGCAGTCCCCGAGGGGGGGATCAGCCCCAGCATTTT
CDR3: CASSPRGGDQPQHF

D: .
V: TRBV18
J: TRBJ1-4
size: once
DNA: TGTGCCAGCTCACCACTGGGGGCAAGAGGAAAACTGTTTTTT
CDR3: CASSPLGARGKLFF

D: TRBD1
V: TRBV4-3
J: TRBJ2-6
size: .
DNA: TGCGCCAGCAGCCAGGACAGGTCTGGGGCCAACGTCCTGACTTTC
CDR3: CASSQDRSGANVLTF

D: TRBD2
V: TRBV4-2
J: TRBJ2-7
size: .
DNA: TGTGCCAGCAGCCAAGATGCCAGCGGGGGGTCCTACGAGCAGTACTTC
CDR3: CASSQDASGGSYEQYF

D: .
V: TRBV11-2
J: TRBJ2-7
size: .
DNA: TGTGCCAGCAGCTCTCTAACGCTACGATACGAGCAGTACTTC
CDR3: CASSSLTLRYEQYF

D: TRBD1
V: TRBV18
J: TRBJ1-1
size: .
DNA: TGTGCCAGCTCACCAGGACAGGGGGCGAGACAGAACACTGAAGCTTTCTTT
CDR3: CASSPGQGARQNTEAFF

D: TRBD1
V: TRBV6-6
J: TRBJ1-2
size: .
DNA: TGTGCCAGCGGACAGGGGCAGGGCAATGGCTACACCTTC
CDR3: CASGQGQGNGYTF

D: TRBD1
V: TRBV5-6
J: TRBJ1-2
size: .
DNA: TGTGCCAGCAGCTTGTTTGTGACAGGGGACAACTATGGCTACACCTTC
CDR3: CASSLFVTGDNYGYTF

D: .
V: TRBV29-1
J: TRBJ1-1
size: .
DNA: TGCAGCGTTGAACTGGTCCTCAGCGACACTGAAGCTTTCTTT
CDR3: CSVELVLSDTEAFF

D: TRBD2
V: TRBV7-9
J: TRBJ2-2
size: .
DNA: TGTGCCAGCAGCTTGGTACTAGCGGGGGTTGGGGAGCTGTTTTTT
CDR3: CASSLVLAGVGELFF

D: .
V: TRBV4-2
J: TRBJ1-1
size: .
DNA: TGTGCCAGCAGCCGCGGTAGGGAGGGCCTAGGGACGAACACTGAAGCTTTCTTT
CDR3: CASSRGREGLGTNTEAFF

D: .
V: TRBV14
J: TRBJ2-7
size: .
DNA: TGTGCCAGCAGCCCCTGGACAGCGTCGTCCTACGAGCAGTACTTC
CDR3: CASSPWTASSYEQYF

D: .
V: TRBV5-1
J: TRBJ2-1
size: .
DNA: TGCGCCAGCAGCCAACAACCGGGTGAGCAGTTCTTC
CDR3: CASSQQPGEQFF

D: .
V: TRBV6-5
J: TRBJ2-5
size: .
DNA: TGTGCCAGCAGCTTAAGCGAGGAAGAGACCCAGTACTTC
CDR3: CASSLSEEETQYF

D: .
V: TRBV29-1
J: TRBJ1-2
size: .
DNA: TGCAGCGTTGGACAGGCGTCTGTATTAAATGGCTACACCTTC
CDR3: CSVGQASVLNGYTF

D: .
V: TRBV2
J: TRBJ2-7
size: .
DNA: TGTGCCAGCAGTGTTTTTGACAGCGCCTACGAGCAGTACTTC
CDR3: CASSVFDSAYEQYF

D: TRBD1
V: TRBV2
J: TRBJ1-2
size: .
DNA: TGTGCCAGCACCCGGACAGGGTGGGACCACACCTTC
CDR3: CASTRTGWDHTF

D: TRBD2
V: TRBV18
J: TRBJ2-5
size: .
DNA: TGTGCCAGCTCACCAGTAGCGGGGCTCCAAGAGACCCAGTACTTC
CDR3: CASSPVAGLQETQYF

D: TRBD1
V: TRBV5-1
J: TRBJ1-1
size: once
DNA: TGCGCCAGCAGCTCCAGGGGGCGCACTGAAGCTTTCTTT
CDR3: CASSSRGRTEAFF

D: TRBD1
V: TRBV27
J: TRBJ2-7
size: .
DNA: TGTGCCAGCAGTTTGACAGGGGCGGGGGAGCAGTACTTC
CDR3: CASSLTGAGEQYF